The 30 T cell receptor beta chains given below trace back to one sample, sequenced in a study of cytomegalovirus exposure and HLA in healthy donors. PCR used 60 Vbeta primers and 13 Jbeta primers. TCRdb's copy holds only in-frame clones and misses some; the assay was immunoSEQ multiplex PCR. The table lists 90,000 to 110,000 clones, 65% to 90% of them singletons. Material for sequencing was PBMCs. These receptors all stem from a woman aged 25 to 39 in good health and CMV-seronegative.

The V and J genes are TRBV4-1 and TRBJ2-7, with TRBD2 as a possible D gene (6 bases). CDR1 is MGHRA and CDR2 is YSYEKL in the germline V gene. CDR3 length: 16 residues. V lost 3 bases and J lost 2, with 17 bases in between. The CDR3 nucleotides read TGCGCCAGCAGCCATGCCGCGGGATTGGGGACCTACGAGCAGTACTTC. It is translated as CASSHAAGLGTYEQYF.

The gene calls are TRBV5-1 and TRBJ2-1; 11 bases map to TRBD2. Germline V gene sequence: CDR1 SGHRS, CDR2 YFSETQ. Trimming cost V 0 bases and J 4 bases; bases outside gene matches: 24. CDR3 length: 23 amino acids. The CDR3 DNA follows: TGCGCCAGCAGCTTGGGGGGACAGGGTCGTAAAAAGGGGGGACTAGCGGAGTACAATGAGCAGTTCTTC. It specifies CASSLGGQGRKKGGLAEYNEQFF.

This clone was recorded once. The rearrangement joins TRBV14 to TRBJ2-3; 12 bases match TRBD2. Trimming cost V 1 base and J 5 bases; bases outside gene matches: 4. Germline loops: CDR1 SGHDN, CDR2 FVKESK. There are 16 residues in the CDR3. CDR3 in DNA: TGTGCCAGCAGCCAAGGACTAGCGGGAGTCATAGATACGCAGTATTTT. This encodes CASSQGLAGVIDTQYF.

This clone was seen once. The rearrangement links TRBV11-3 to TRBJ2-2, with 12 bases fitting TRBD2. The length of the CDR3 is 17 residues. The V segment lost 1 base and the J segment 5 bases; nucleotides outside the gene matches: 5. Germline-derived CDR1 and CDR2 are SGHNT and YENEEA. CDR3 protein: CASSLGLAGVRTGELFF. CDR3 DNA sequence: TGTGCCAGCAGCTTAGGACTAGCGGGAGTTCGTACCGGGGAGCTGTTTTTT.

The V gene is TRBV7-9, the J gene TRBJ1-1; no definite D call. Germline CDR1 is SEHNR and CDR2 is FQNEAQ (reference sequence). V was clipped by 3 bases and J by 1 base, with 9 bases between them. CDR3 size: 14 residues. The CDR3 protein is CASSFEGRNTEAFF. The CDR3 DNA follows: TGTGCCAGCAGCTTCGAGGGCCGGAACACTGAAGCTTTCTTT.

This clone showed up just a few times. The chain carries TRBV2 and TRBJ2-1, with a weak D call TRBD2 (5 bases). V dropped 9 bases and J dropped 4 bases, with 22 bases sitting between them. This CDR3 is built from 16 residues. Germline values: CDR1 SNHLY, CDR2 FYNNEI. The CDR3 DNA reads TGTGCCAGTTTAGAGGGAGCGGTTGCTGGATACAATGAGCAGTTCTTC. This codes for CASLEGAVAGYNEQFF.

Only a few counts were recorded for this clone. The V call is TRBV5-1, the J call TRBJ2-3; 8 nucleotides agree with TRBD1. Germline lookup yields CDR1 SGHRS and CDR2 YFSETQ. This CDR3 has 16 residues. The ends lost 4 bases at V and 5 bases at J; junction bases unmatched: 12. The CDR3 protein is CASSPRAPQGVDTQYF. As DNA, the CDR3 is TGCGCCAGCAGCCCGCGTGCCCCACAGGGGGTAGATACGCAGTATTTT.

V gene TRBV6-5 combines with J gene TRBJ2-5, with D maybe TRBD2 (6 bases). Germline V CDR1 and CDR2: MNHEY, SVGAGI. The ends were cut back, 2 bases at V and 1 base at J, with 8 bases in the middle. This CDR3 has 14 amino acids. The DNA for the CDR3 is TGTGCCAGCAGTTACGGCGGGACCCAAGAGACCCAGTACTTC. Residues: CASSYGGTQETQYF.

V gene TRBV27 combines with J gene TRBJ1-2; the D gene is possibly TRBD1 (5 bases). V was pared by 3 bases and J by 5 bases, with 10 bases between. Germline V CDR1 and CDR2: MNHEY, SMNVEV (reference sequence). CDR3 length equals 13 residues. The CDR3 region has the DNA TGTGCCAGCAGTTTGGGGACTGGGTATGGCTACACCTTC. Translated, it gives CASSLGTGYGYTF.

The rearrangement joins TRBV18 to TRBJ2-1; 12 bases fit TRBD2. V dropped 2 bases and J dropped 9; count of bases not matched to a gene: 8. This CDR3 has 16 amino acids. Germline CDR1 and CDR2: KGHSH and LQKENI. In nucleotides, the CDR3 is TGTGCCAGCTCACCAACGACTAGCGGGAGTTTGGGTGAGCAGTTCTTC. This sequence encodes CASSPTTSGSLGEQFF.

The chain links TRBV6-5 to TRBJ2-5, with 7 bases aligning to TRBD2. CDR3 length: 14 residues. Germline V CDR1 and CDR2: MNHEY, SVGAGI. Losses at the gene ends were 7 bases for V and 11 bases for J; bases not matched to a gene: 16. The CDR3: CASTPNGRAGEQYF. The CDR3, as DNA: TGTGCCAGCACCCCAAACGGCAGGGCGGGAGAGCAGTACTTC.

The chain employs TRBV10-3 and TRBJ1-1, with D hard to call. CDR3 length equals 14 residues. The germline V gene has CDR1 ENHRY and CDR2 SYGVKD. V dropped 3 bases and J dropped 5 bases, with 13 bases sitting between them. CDR3 amino acids: CAISEAGIETEAFF. CDR3 nucleotide sequence: TGTGCCATCAGTGAAGCGGGGATAGAGACTGAAGCTTTCTTT.

Only a few counts were recorded for this clone. V and J are TRBV7-2 and TRBJ2-2, with TRBD1 identical over 8 bases. The CDR3 has 18 residues. CDR1 SGHTA and CDR2 FQGNSA come from the germline V gene. V lost 4 bases, J lost 2 bases, and 12 bases stayed unmatched. The CDR3 nucleotides read TGTGCCAGCAGCTCACGGGGACAGGCCAGGACCAACACCGGGGAGCTGTTTTTT. It encodes CASSSRGQARTNTGELFF.

This chain uses TRBV6-5 with TRBJ2-7; no firm D call. The germline CDR1 and CDR2 sequences are MNHEY and SVGAGI. The CDR3 is 15 amino acids. V lost 0 bases and J lost 1, with 10 bases in between. The CDR3 spells CASSYSRRQSYEQYF. The CDR3 coding sequence is TGTGCCAGCAGTTACTCCCGCCGCCAGTCCTACGAGCAGTACTTC.

V gene TRBV5-4 combines with J gene TRBJ2-2, with 7 nucleotides matching TRBD2. V shed 0 bases, J shed 5 bases, and the junction held 4 bases outside the gene matches. Per germline, CDR1 SGHNT and CDR2 YYREEE (reference sequence). The CDR3 sequence is 15 residues long. CDR3 in amino acids: CASSLGQGGTGELFF. DNA for the CDR3: TGTGCCAGCAGCTTGGGCCAGGGAGGGACCGGGGAGCTGTTTTTT.

The V and J genes are TRBV18 and TRBJ2-2; 9 bases are a match to TRBD1. V was pared by 4 bases and J by 4 bases, with 4 bases of the junction left unmatched. Germline V gene sequence: CDR1 KGHSH, CDR2 LQKENI. There are 15 residues in the CDR3. CDR3 sequence reads: CASSQSTGGTGELFF. The DNA of the CDR3 is TGTGCCAGCTCACAGTCGACAGGGGGCACCGGGGAGCTGTTTTTT.

The V gene is TRBV4-2, the J gene TRBJ2-1; 7 bases align to TRBD2. This CDR3 has 16 residues. The germline V gene encodes CDR1 LGHNA and CDR2 YNFKEQ. Germline trimming cut 4 bases from V and 0 bases from J; bases unmatched to any gene: 6. CDR3 region: CASSLLAVSSYNEQFF. The CDR3 coding sequence is TGTGCCAGCAGCCTTCTAGCGGTTTCCTCCTACAATGAGCAGTTCTTC.

V gene TRBV15 combines with J gene TRBJ1-2; tentatively, D is TRBD1 (5 bases). V was trimmed by 1 base and J by 2 bases, leaving 11 bases between them. The CDR3 runs to 15 residues. Germline CDR1 LNHNV, CDR2 YYDKDF (reference sequence). Here the CDR3 reads CATSRGRDFNYGYTF. CDR3 sequence (DNA): TGTGCCACCAGCAGAGGCAGGGATTTCAACTATGGCTACACCTTC.

The rearrangement uses TRBV4-2 and TRBJ2-7, with a possible D match to TRBD2 (5 bases). Trimming took 1 base from V and 1 from J, leaving 11 bases between them. The CDR3 has 15 residues. From germline, CDR1 is LGHNA and CDR2 YNFKEQ. CDR3 residues: CASSQGGSGSYEQYF. DNA for the CDR3: TGTGCCAGCAGCCAAGGAGGTTCGGGGTCCTACGAGCAGTACTTC.

The J gene is TRBJ1-5, the V gene TRBV18; maybe TRBD1 (6 bases). Trimming stripped 4 bases from V and 3 bases from J, with 16 bases between. Germline V gene data show CDR1 as KGHSH and CDR2 as LQKENI. The CDR3 sequence is 16 residues long. The CDR3 region is CASSREFGTNNQPQHF. CDR3 DNA sequence: TGTGCCAGCTCACGCGAGTTCGGGACAAACAATCAGCCCCAGCATTTT.

The chain employs TRBV2 and TRBJ2-1, with 8 bases identical to TRBD2. V shed 6 bases, J shed 6 bases, and the junction held 25 bases outside the gene matches. The CDR3 has 20 residues. Germline CDR1 and CDR2: SNHLY and FYNNEI. The DNA of the CDR3 is TGTGCCAGCAGCTTCGGATCATGGATAACAAGCGGGAGCCCACGCAATGAGCAGTTCTTC. Amino acid sequence: CASSFGSWITSGSPRNEQFF. Combining the CDR3 with reference TRBV2 and TRBJ2-1 gives the whole variable domain EPEVTQTPSHQVTQMGQEVILRCVPISNHLYFYWYRQILGQKVEFLVSFYNNEISEKSEIFDDQFSVERPDGSNFTLKIRSTKLEDSAMYFCASSFGSWITSGSPRNEQFFGPGTRLTVL.

This clone was counted a single time. The gene calls are TRBV29-1 and TRBJ1-1; 7 nucleotides agree with TRBD1. The germline V gene has CDR1 SQVTM and CDR2 ANQGSEA. CDR3 size: 13 residues. Trimming cost V 6 bases and J 2 bases; bases outside gene matches: 6. As DNA, the CDR3 is TGCAGCGTAGCGCAGGGGGGTAACACTGAAGCTTTCTTT. As protein: CSVAQGGNTEAFF.

The count of this clone is one. CDR3 in amino acids: CASSYKEGRADTQYF. The CDR3 coding sequence is TGTGCCAGCAGTTATAAAGAGGGGAGGGCAGATACGCAGTATTTT. This rearrangement joins TRBV6-5 to TRBJ2-3, with 7 bases fitting TRBD2. CDR1 and CDR2 from the germline V gene are MNHEY and SVGAGI. The ends lost 3 bases at V and 4 bases at J; junction bases unmatched: 7. The CDR3 extends over 15 amino acids.

The V and J genes are TRBV19 and TRBJ1-1; 8 bases are a match to TRBD1. V was clipped by 4 bases and J by 4 bases; unmatched bases: 5. The CDR3 sequence is 14 residues long. Germline CDR1 LNHDA, CDR2 SQIVND (reference sequence). CDR3 sequence: CASSTRQGPTEAFF. The DNA for the CDR3 is TGTGCCAGTAGTACCCGACAGGGGCCCACTGAAGCTTTCTTT.

The chain links TRBV28 to TRBJ2-1, with 10 bases matching TRBD1. J was trimmed by 7 bases and V by 3 bases; bases with no gene match: 6. CDR1 and CDR2 from the germline V gene are MDHEN and SYDVKM. The CDR3 length is 15 residues. CDR3 residues: CASSFRRDRGNEQFF. CDR3 nucleotide sequence: TGTGCCAGCAGTTTCCGCCGGGACAGGGGAAATGAGCAGTTCTTC.

The chain combines TRBV27 with TRBJ1-5; 11 nucleotides line up with TRBD1. The CDR3 loop spans 16 amino acids. Per germline, CDR1 MNHEY and CDR2 SMNVEV (reference sequence). The V and J ends lost 0 bases and 4 bases, in that order; junction bases with no gene match: 2. The DNA of the CDR3 is TGTGCCAGCAGTTTATCCGGGACAGGGGGGAATCAGCCCCAGCATTTT. Protein product: CASSLSGTGGNQPQHF.

The V gene is TRBV18, the J gene TRBJ1-1; tentative D call: TRBD1 (5 bases). Looked up from germline, CDR1 is KGHSH and CDR2 is LQKENI. CDR3 length: 15 residues. V was pared by 3 bases and J by 1 base, with 12 bases between. The CDR3, as DNA: TGTGCCAGCTCACCGGCTGGACATACGAACACTGAAGCTTTCTTT. Protein sequence: CASSPAGHTNTEAFF.

V is TRBV7-2 and J is TRBJ1-2; 8 bases map to TRBD1. The germline V gene has CDR1 SGHTA and CDR2 FQGNSA. The trim removed 5 bases at V and 2 bases at J, leaving 10 bases unmatched. CDR3 length: 16 amino acids. In nucleotides, the CDR3 is TGTGCCAGCAGCCTTAGGCAGGGGGCGTACAACTATGGCTACACCTTC. Translating it yields CASSLRQGAYNYGYTF.

The chain employs TRBV5-1 and TRBJ2-7, with D perhaps matching TRBD2 (6 bases). The CDR3 has 14 amino acids. CDR1 and CDR2 (germline): SGHRS, YFSETQ. V lost 0 bases, J lost 2 bases, and 9 bases lay in between. The DNA for the CDR3 is TGCGCCAGCAGCTTGGGCGGGGCTCCCTACGAGCAGTACTTC. This encodes CASSLGGAPYEQYF.

This clone was found a few times. This CDR3 reads CASSRTPIAGGTDTQYF. Written as DNA, the CDR3 is TGTGCCAGCAGCCGAACACCGATAGCTGGCGGCACAGATACGCAGTATTTT. The chain recombines TRBV7-2 with TRBJ2-3; unclear D gene. Germline values: CDR1 SGHTA, CDR2 FQGNSA. The CDR3 totals 17 residues. Trimming shortened V by 5 bases and J by 1 base, and 19 bases separated the two germline ends.